This entry lists 25 T cell receptor beta chains sequenced from one sample in a study of OX40 agonist ivuxolimab in advanced cancers. Only in-frame clones appear in the TCRdb table, and some are missing; sequencing was by immunoSEQ multiplex PCR. This repertoire shows roughly 50,000 clones, roughly 83% found once; its top ten account for around 12%. Sequenced material: CD4+ or CD8+ T cells sorted from blood, taken in a trial of the OX40 agonist ivuxolimab. The receptors stem from an adult with an advanced solid tumor such as melanoma, head and neck, liver or kidney cancer.

The chain is built from TRBV18 and TRBJ2-3; 10 bases line up with TRBD2. V lost 3 bases, J lost 6 bases, and 9 bases stayed unmatched. From germline, CDR1 is KGHSH and CDR2 LQKENI. CDR3 length equals 16 residues. This CDR3 reads CASSPSRLAGVDTQYF. CDR3 in DNA: TGTGCCAGCTCACCGTCCCGGCTAGCGGGAGTCGATACGCAGTATTTT.

The rearrangement uses TRBV19 and TRBJ1-1; a possible D gene is TRBD1 (5 bases). CDR1 LNHDA and CDR2 SQIVND come from the germline V gene (reference sequence). The germline V and J ends were trimmed by 7 bases and 5 bases, with 11 bases remaining between them. There are 12 residues in the CDR3. CDR3: CASNRGRTEAFF. In DNA form, the CDR3 reads TGTGCCAGTAACCGGGGGAGGACTGAAGCTTTCTTT. The entire variable domain, with the rest obtained from reference TRBV19 and TRBJ1-1, is as follows: DGGITQSPKYLFRKEGQNVTLSCEQNLNHDAMYWYRQDPGQGLRLIYYSQIVNDFQKGDIAEGYSVSREKKESFPLTVTSAQKNPTAFYLCASNRGRTEAFFGQGTRLTVV.

The chain joins TRBV6-6 to TRBJ1-1; D gene ambiguous. CDR1 MNHNY and CDR2 SVGAGI come from the germline V gene (reference sequence). The V end lost 4 bases, the J end lost 1 base, and 10 bases lay between the germline ends. The CDR3 totals 14 residues. DNA for the CDR3: TGTGCCAGCAGTTTGGGCCGAACGAACACTGAAGCTTTCTTT. It is translated as CASSLGRTNTEAFF.

With regard to this clone: Sequence at one end of the junction differs from germline and may be a read error. CDR3 bases: TGTGCCAGCAGCCCCCCGGGACAGGGACGGAACACTGAAGCTTCCTTT. This translates into CASSPPGQGRNTEASF. The genes are TRBV7-3 and TRBJ1-1, with 9 bases fitting TRBD1. Germline V gene sequence: CDR1 SGHTA, CDR2 FQGTGA. The CDR3 runs to 16 residues.

This clone appeared a single time. CDR3 DNA: TGTGCCAGCAGTGGCGGGACAGGGGGCGTCTATGGCTACACCTTC. It is translated as CASSGGTGGVYGYTF. The chain employs TRBV25-1 and TRBJ1-2, with 12 bases aligning to TRBD1. There are 15 residues in the CDR3. The germline V gene has CDR1 MGHDK and CDR2 SYGVNS. Losses at the gene ends were 4 bases for V and 4 bases for J; bases not matched to a gene: 4.

The V call is TRBV5-1, the J call TRBJ1-2; perhaps TRBD1 as D (6 bases). Germline V gene sequence: CDR1 SGHRS, CDR2 YFSETQ. V was shortened by 4 bases and J by 6 bases, with 22 bases between the two germline ends. The CDR3 runs to 16 residues. The CDR3 DNA reads TGCGCCAGCAGCGGCGCCTTATGGGGGGCTGCGGATGGCTACACCTTC. It translates to CASSGALWGAADGYTF.

Here the CDR3 DNA reads TGTGCCAGCAGTTATCAGGCAAACTACGAGCAGTACGTC. This translates into CASSYQANYEQYV. V gene TRBV6-9 combines with J gene TRBJ2-7; D call uncertain. V lost 2 bases, J lost 3 bases, and 8 bases lay in between. Germline V gene sequence: CDR1 MNHGY, CDR2 SVAAGI. The CDR3 is 13 residues long.

The sample holds one count of this clone. The chain combines TRBV19 with TRBJ1-2; D is unresolved. Germline loops: CDR1 LNHDA, CDR2 SQIVND (reference sequence). This CDR3 comprises 14 residues. Trimming cost V 6 bases and J 2 bases, with 13 bases left between them. The CDR3 sequence is CASRPHGGNYGYTF. CDR3 DNA sequence: TGTGCCAGTAGGCCACATGGAGGAAACTATGGCTACACCTTC.

The V call is TRBV5-4, the J call TRBJ1-1; D is possibly TRBD1 (5 bases). The CDR3 loop spans 13 amino acids. The ends were cut back, 4 bases at V and 4 bases at J, with 11 bases in the middle. The germline CDR1 and CDR2 sequences are SGHNT and YYREEE (reference sequence). The CDR3 loop is CASSTAGFTEAFF. CDR3 nucleotides: TGTGCCAGCAGCACCGCAGGGTTCACTGAAGCTTTCTTT.

The J gene is TRBJ2-5, the V gene TRBV20-1, with D possibly matching TRBD1 (5 bases). The germline V gene encodes CDR1 DFQATT and CDR2 SNEGSKA (reference sequence). V was clipped by 3 bases and J by 11 bases, with 13 bases between them. CDR3 length: 11 residues. In nucleotides, the CDR3 is TGCAGTGCTAGGGTACAGGACGGTCAGTACTTC. Protein: CSARVQDGQYF.

The chain joins TRBV6-6 to TRBJ2-6; D unresolved. This CDR3 is built from 12 residues. The germline V gene has CDR1 MNHNY and CDR2 SVGAGI (reference sequence). Trimming took 11 bases from V and 1 from J, leaving 6 bases between them. The CDR3 DNA is TGTGCCGCCGTATCTGGGGCCAACGTCCTGACTTTC. Its translation is CAAVSGANVLTF.

The J gene is TRBJ1-3, the V gene TRBV18; D is unresolved. V gave up 3 bases and J gave up 5 bases, with 14 bases separating them. This CDR3 comprises 15 residues. Germline V gives CDR1 KGHSH, CDR2 LQKENI. The CDR3 region has the DNA TGTGCCAGCTCACCTCGCCGGACTGAGCGAAACACCATATATTTT. The encoded protein is CASSPRRTERNTIYF.

The chain uses TRBV12-5 and TRBJ1-2; D perhaps matches TRBD1 (5 bases). The germline V gene has CDR1 LGHNT and CDR2 FRNRAP. The CDR3 contains 13 residues. Deletions cut 7 bases from V and 5 bases from J, with 14 bases between. The CDR3, as DNA: TGTGCTAGTGCCCTAGACAGAACTTATGGCTACACCTTC. Translating it yields CASALDRTYGYTF. The full variable domain, completed using reference TRBV12-5 and TRBJ1-2, is DARVTQTPRHKVTEMGQEVTMRCQPILGHNTVFWYRQTMMQGLELLAYFRNRAPLDDSGMPKDRFSAEMPDATLATLKIQPSEPRDSAVYFCASALDRTYGYTFGSGTRLTVV.

About this clone: The same CDR3 also results from other DNA sequences found in this sample. The rearrangement uses TRBV19 and TRBJ1-6; D is uncertain. CDR3 length: 14 amino acids. Germline CDR1 is LNHDA and CDR2 is SQIVND (reference sequence). Trimming stripped 3 bases from V and 11 bases from J, with 14 bases between. CDR3 sequence reads: CASSILDSVPPLHF. The CDR3 DNA reads TGTGCCAGTAGTATCCTGGACTCAGTGCCACCCCTCCACTTT.

The V call is TRBV6-5, the J call TRBJ2-5, with D hard to call. V shed 10 bases and J shed 0 bases, with 15 bases lying between them. Germline CDR1 and CDR2: MNHEY and SVGAGI. CDR3 length: 14 residues. The CDR3 sequence: CATPSAKYQETQYF. DNA for the CDR3: TGTGCCACGCCCTCGGCTAAGTACCAAGAGACCCAGTACTTC.

This rearrangement joins TRBV21-1 to TRBJ2-7; whether TRBD2, the table's D call, matches the DNA was not checked. TRBV21-1 is shown as a pseudogene. This CDR3 region has 15 residues. CDR3 amino acids: CASSAVGGVRYEQYV. The CDR3 nucleotides read TGTGCCAGCAGCGCGGTGGGAGGGGTTCGCTACGAGCAGTACGTC.

The gene calls are TRBV11-3 and TRBJ1-4, with 9 bases matching TRBD1. The CDR3 spans 14 residues. CDR1 is SGHNT, CDR2 YENEEA, per germline. V lost 5 bases, J lost 8 bases, and 6 bases stayed unmatched. CDR3: CASSPMGQGEKLFF. The CDR3, as DNA: TGTGCCAGCAGCCCGATGGGACAGGGAGAAAAACTGTTTTTT. Complete variable domain (other parts from reference TRBV11-3 and TRBJ1-4): EAGVVQSPRYKIIEKKQPVAFWCNPISGHNTLYWYLQNLGQGPELLIRYENEEAVDDSQLPKDRFSAERLKGVDSTLKIQPAELGDSAVYLCASSPMGQGEKLFFGSGTQLSVL.

This clone has a single count. The chain employs TRBV4-3 and TRBJ2-7, with 7 bases lining up with TRBD2. CDR3 length: 16 amino acids. V lost 0 bases, J lost 0 bases, and 5 bases stayed unmatched. Germline assignment: CDR1 LGHNA and CDR2 YSLEER. The CDR3, as DNA: TGCGCCAGCAGCCAAGATCCGGGGGGAAGCTCCTACGAGCAGTACTTC. Translated: CASSQDPGGSSYEQYF.

The V and J genes are TRBV7-2 and TRBJ2-3, with D possibly matching TRBD1 (6 bases). Trimming removed 2 bases at V and 5 bases at J, with 11 bases between. Per germline, CDR1 SGHTA and CDR2 FQGNSA. The CDR3 contains 14 residues. The CDR3 DNA reads TGTGCCAGCAGCTTATTACAGGGCGTAGATACGCAGTATTTT. It is translated as CASSLLQGVDTQYF. Full variable domain (outside the CDR3, taken from reference TRBV7-2 and TRBJ2-3): GAGVSQSPSNKVTEKGKDVELRCDPISGHTALYWYRQSLGQGLEFLIYFQGNSAPDKSGLPSDRFSAERTGGSVSTLTIQRTQQEDSAVYLCASSLLQGVDTQYFGPGTRLTVL.

The rearrangement joins TRBV5-1 to TRBJ2-3; 8 nucleotides match TRBD2. Per the germline V gene, CDR1 is SGHRS and CDR2 is YFSETQ. CDR3 size: 18 residues. J gave up 5 bases and V 0 bases, and 14 bases lay outside the gene matches. The CDR3 DNA reads as TGCGCCAGCAGCTTGGCCGGTCCGGGACTAGGGTTAGTAGATACGCAGTATTTT. This encodes CASSLAGPGLGLVDTQYF.

This clone was detected many times. The CDR3 bases are TGCAGCGCCGCGGACAGCAGAAACACTGAAGCTTTCTTT. Its protein product is CSAADSRNTEAFF. The J gene is TRBJ1-1, the V gene TRBV29-1, with TRBD1 as a possible D gene (6 bases). The CDR3 consists of 13 residues. Trimming removed 7 bases from V and 2 bases from J, with 14 bases in between. Germline assignment: CDR1 SQVTM and CDR2 ANQGSEA.

The CDR3 DNA reads as TGTGCCAGCAGCTTATCTCCGGTTTCTAGCTCCTACAATGAGCAGTTCTTC. It translates to CASSLSPVSSSYNEQFF. The chain is built from TRBV7-2 and TRBJ2-1; no reliable D call. Germline CDR1 reads SGHTA; CDR2 reads FQGNSA. This CDR3 contains 17 residues. Trimming left V 2 bases short and J 0 bases short, with 14 bases between.

The chain uses TRBV30 and TRBJ2-7, with TRBD1 as a possible D gene (6 bases). Per the germline V gene, CDR1 is GTSNPN and CDR2 is SVGIG (reference sequence). Trimming cost V 0 bases and J 3 bases, with 12 bases left between them. This CDR3 comprises 14 residues. For the CDR3, the DNA is TGTGCCTGGAGTGTAAGGACAGAAGGCTACGAGCAGTACTTC. Translation: CAWSVRTEGYEQYF.

The chain is built from TRBV2 and TRBJ1-4; possibly TRBD1 for D (5 bases). This CDR3 is 15 amino acids long. Germline V gives CDR1 SNHLY, CDR2 FYNNEI. V dropped 1 base and J dropped 4 bases, with 10 bases sitting between them. The CDR3 DNA follows: TGTGCCAGCAGTGAAGAGACAGTGATTAATGAAAAACTGTTTTTT. Its translation is CASSEETVINEKLFF.

This sequence joins TRBV5-1 and TRBJ2-1, with TRBD2 matching over 7 bases. Germline CDR1 is SGHRS and CDR2 is YFSETQ. The CDR3 loop spans 15 amino acids. J lost 4 bases, V lost 4 bases, and 8 bases had no gene match. CDR3 residues: CASSGGTMPYNEQFF. CDR3 DNA sequence: TGCGCCAGCAGCGGCGGGACTATGCCTTACAATGAGCAGTTCTTC.